Sequencing of this T cell receptor (beta chain) was carried out in a study of beta chain features in type 1 diabetes. General study results and limits: The question left open here concerned HLA type influencing TCRB rearrangement. VDJ junctions in type 1 diabetes patients carried more deletions and fewer insertions. There was a moderate but significant shortening of TCRB CDR3s in all four CD4+ subsets of Type 1 diabetes patients.

This clone has just a few counts. The antigen is not known. Every bit of the isolated RNA underwent reverse transcription, so sequencing read expressed TCRB transcripts. Using immunoSEQ multiplex PCR, the repertoire was profiled, and TCRdb retains in-frame clones only, with some absent. Here the sample spans about 220,000 clones, about a tenth being singletons. Per the germline V gene, CDR1 is MGHRA and CDR2 is YSYEKL. Losses at the gene ends were 5 bases for V and 3 bases for J; bases not matched to a gene: 8. This CDR3 is 17 amino acids long. The TCR originated in a man between 18 and 29 years old in good health. The V and J genes are TRBV4-1 and TRBJ2-2; TRBD2 aligns across 11 bases. Sequencing was done on a sample of central memory CD4+ T cells from blood. CDR3 region: CASSSVAGLADTGELFF. Here the CDR3 DNA reads TGCGCCAGCAGCTCAGTCGCGGGACTAGCGGACACCGGGGAGCTGTTTTTT.